Sequencing of this TCR beta chain was carried out in a study of T-cell reconstitution after alpha-beta-depleted transplantation in children. The V gene lost 5 bases and the J gene lost 2 bases, with 7 bases spanning the gap. Per germline, CDR1 SGHTA and CDR2 FQGTGA. CDR3 length: 14 residues. This clonotype was counted ten times or more. Unique molecular identifiers tagged the TCRbeta library. From the PCR reads, TCRdb called clonotypes with MiXCR, one entry per CDR3 protein. The sample holds about 160,000 distinct CDR3 sequences, approximately 12% seen once. The TCR originated in a boy aged 2 to 10 with acute myeloid leukemia, due to receive a stem cell transplant. The chain employs TRBV7-3 and TRBJ2-6; no firm D call. Material: PBMCs, obtained before TCRalphabeta/CD19-depleted stem cell transplant. CDR3 protein: CASSPDPGANVLTF. CDR3 in DNA: TGTGCCAGCAGCCCCGATCCTGGGGCCAACGTCCTGACTTTC. The variable domain in full, completed from reference TRBV7-3 and TRBJ2-6, reads GAGVSQTPSNKVTEKGKYVELRCDPISGHTALYWYRQSLGQGPEFLIYFQGTGAADDSGLPNDRFFAVRPEGSVSTLKIQRTERGDSAVYLCASSPDPGANVLTFGAGSRLTVL.